This is a list of T cell receptor beta chains from one sample in a study of cytomegalovirus exposure and HLA in healthy donors. This table comes from immunoSEQ multiplex PCR, and its TCRdb copy is limited to in-frame clones, with some not included. The sample table includes approximately 100,000 clones. Sample: PBMCs. These receptors were taken from a man aged 45-65 years in good health and CMV-seronegative. CDR3s include the opening cysteine and the closing phenylalanine or tryptophan. A D gene is named only where the DNA matches it firmly.

D gene: NA; J gene: TRBJ2-7; V gene: TRBV5-1; CDR3 protein: CASSLDGYEQYF; CDR3 DNA: TGCGCCAGCAGCTTGGACGGCTACGAGCAGTACTTC
D gene: TRBD2; J gene: TRBJ2-6; V gene: TRBV5-1; CDR3 protein: CASTGTSEYSGANVLTF; CDR3 DNA: TGCGCCAGCACCGGGACTAGCGAATACTCTGGGGCCAACGTCCTGACTTTC
D gene: NA; J gene: TRBJ2-5; V gene: TRBV7-9; CDR3 protein: CASSPTSGETQYF; CDR3 DNA: TGTGCCAGCAGCCCCACCTCGGGAGAGACCCAGTACTTC
D gene: TRBD1; J gene: TRBJ2-3; V gene: TRBV11-2; CDR3 protein: CASSMGQISTDTQYF; CDR3 DNA: TGTGCCAGCAGCATGGGACAGATTAGCACAGATACGCAGTATTTT
D gene: NA; J gene: TRBJ1-1; V gene: TRBV7-2; CDR3 protein: CASSLDPRVDTEAFF; CDR3 DNA: TGTGCCAGCAGCTTAGACCCCAGGGTGGACACTGAAGCTTTCTTT
D gene: TRBD1; J gene: TRBJ2-7; V gene: TRBV9; CDR3 protein: CASSVAPGTGAGEQYF; CDR3 DNA: TGTGCCAGCAGCGTAGCCCCCGGGACAGGGGCTGGAGAGCAGTACTTC
D gene: NA; J gene: TRBJ1-2; V gene: TRBV6-6; CDR3 protein: CASRTQGNGYGYTF; CDR3 DNA: TGTGCCAGCAGAACACAGGGCAACGGCTATGGCTACACCTTC
D gene: NA; J gene: TRBJ1-1; V gene: TRBV6-5; CDR3 protein: CASSYPGIGTEAFF; CDR3 DNA: TGTGCCAGCAGTTACCCAGGGATCGGCACTGAAGCTTTCTTT
D gene: NA; J gene: TRBJ2-7; V gene: TRBV15; CDR3 protein: CATSRAAGQLSEQYF; CDR3 DNA: TGTGCCACCAGCAGAGCCGCGGGACAGTTGAGCGAGCAGTACTTC
D gene: TRBD1; J gene: TRBJ2-2; V gene: TRBV29-1; CDR3 protein: CSTQTGGVTGELFF; CDR3 DNA: TGCAGCACCCAGACAGGGGGTGTCACCGGGGAGCTGTTTTTT
D gene: TRBD2; J gene: TRBJ2-7; V gene: TRBV10-1; CDR3 protein: CANRALAGGSDEQYF; CDR3 DNA: TGCGCCAACAGAGCACTAGCGGGAGGTTCGGACGAGCAGTACTTC
D gene: NA; J gene: TRBJ1-2; V gene: TRBV20-1; CDR3 protein: CSATIRGGYTF; CDR3 DNA: TGCAGTGCTACCATTCGAGGGGGCTACACCTTC
D gene: TRBD1; J gene: TRBJ2-3; V gene: TRBV5-1; CDR3 protein: CASSLLGTANTDTQYF; CDR3 DNA: TGCGCCAGCAGCTTGTTAGGGACAGCCAACACAGATACGCAGTATTTT
D gene: NA; J gene: TRBJ2-3; V gene: TRBV29-1; CDR3 protein: CSVDATYTDTQYF; CDR3 DNA: TGCAGCGTTGACGCTACTTACACAGATACGCAGTATTTT
D gene: NA; J gene: TRBJ1-1; V gene: TRBV7-2; CDR3 protein: CASSLQQGRDTEAFF; CDR3 DNA: TGTGCCAGCAGCCTACAACAGGGTCGCGACACTGAAGCTTTCTTT
D gene: TRBD1; J gene: TRBJ1-2; V gene: TRBV5-4; CDR3 protein: CASRVGPRSGGNYGYTF; CDR3 DNA: TGTGCCAGCAGGGTTGGCCCCCGGTCAGGGGGTAACTATGGCTACACCTTC
D gene: NA; J gene: TRBJ2-2; V gene: TRBV30; CDR3 protein: CAWSTILISNTGELFF; CDR3 DNA: TGTGCCTGGAGTACTATACTGATTTCGAACACCGGGGAGCTGTTTTTT
D gene: TRBD1; J gene: TRBJ1-2; V gene: TRBV5-6; CDR3 protein: CASSLGTGVNYGYTF; CDR3 DNA: TGTGCCAGCAGCCTCGGGACAGGGGTTAACTATGGCTACACCTTC
D gene: TRBD1; J gene: TRBJ1-2; V gene: TRBV25-1; CDR3 protein: CASIPPGTGFGYTF; CDR3 DNA: TGTGCCAGCATCCCGCCCGGGACAGGGTTCGGCTACACCTTC
D gene: TRBD1; J gene: TRBJ1-2; V gene: TRBV29-1; CDR3 protein: CSVVGGTALYGYTF; CDR3 DNA: TGCAGCGTTGTTGGCGGGACAGCTCTCTATGGCTACACCTTC
D gene: NA; J gene: TRBJ1-2; V gene: TRBV7-2; CDR3 protein: CASSLGPGYGYTF; CDR3 DNA: TGTGCCAGCAGCCTAGGGCCAGGCTATGGCTACACCTTC
D gene: TRBD2; J gene: TRBJ2-2; V gene: TRBV15; CDR3 protein: CATSSGSRAGELFF; CDR3 DNA: TGTGCCACCTCTAGCGGGAGTAGGGCCGGGGAGCTGTTTTTT
D gene: NA; J gene: TRBJ1-1; V gene: TRBV27; CDR3 protein: CASSLVTPRRTEAFF; CDR3 DNA: TGTGCCAGCAGTTTAGTCACCCCTAGGCGCACTGAAGCTTTCTTT
D gene: TRBD1; J gene: TRBJ1-2; V gene: TRBV18; CDR3 protein: CASSPGQAQTYGYTF; CDR3 DNA: TGTGCCAGCTCACCGGGACAGGCCCAAACCTATGGCTACACCTTC
D gene: TRBD1; J gene: TRBJ2-2; V gene: TRBV2; CDR3 protein: CASRRGDRGFTGELFF; CDR3 DNA: TGTGCCAGCAGGAGAGGGGACAGGGGTTTCACCGGGGAGCTGTTTTTT
D gene: NA; J gene: TRBJ1-2; V gene: TRBV11-2; CDR3 protein: CASTNGVNYGYTF; CDR3 DNA: TGTGCCAGCACCAACGGAGTGAACTATGGCTACACCTTC
D gene: NA; J gene: TRBJ1-6; V gene: TRBV7-9; CDR3 protein: CASSPTGITSPLHF; CDR3 DNA: TGTGCCAGCAGCCCCACAGGGATCACATCACCCCTCCACTTT
D gene: TRBD2; J gene: TRBJ2-1; V gene: TRBV27; CDR3 protein: CASRGLAEALTYNEQFF; CDR3 DNA: TGTGCCAGCAGGGGACTAGCGGAGGCCCTAACCTACAATGAGCAGTTCTTC
D gene: NA; J gene: TRBJ2-1; V gene: TRBV13; CDR3 protein: CASSSRDNIRLSYNEQFF; CDR3 DNA: TGTGCCAGCAGCTCCCGGGACAATATCAGACTCTCCTACAATGAGCAGTTCTTC
D gene: NA; J gene: TRBJ2-3; V gene: TRBV18; CDR3 protein: CASSPIGGERTDTQYF; CDR3 DNA: TGTGCCAGCTCACCTATAGGGGGGGAACGCACAGATACGCAGTATTTT
D gene: NA; J gene: TRBJ2-3; V gene: TRBV29-1; CDR3 protein: CSVALTASTDTQYF; CDR3 DNA: TGCAGCGTTGCCTTGACAGCTAGCACAGATACGCAGTATTTT
D gene: TRBD1; J gene: TRBJ1-1; V gene: TRBV5-1; CDR3 protein: CASSLGTGFMNTEAFF; CDR3 DNA: TGCGCCAGCAGCTTGGGGACAGGATTCATGAACACTGAAGCTTTCTTT
D gene: NA; J gene: TRBJ2-7; V gene: TRBV19; CDR3 protein: CASTPRGDQGWWYF; CDR3 DNA: TGTGCCAGTACCCCCCGCGGGGACCAGGGCTGGTGGTACTTC
D gene: NA; J gene: TRBJ2-7; V gene: TRBV11-3; CDR3 protein: CASSFRDKAYEQYF; CDR3 DNA: TGTGCCAGCAGCTTCAGGGACAAAGCCTACGAGCAGTACTTC